The rows below give T cell receptor beta chains drawn from one sample of a study of T cells in localized non-small cell lung cancer. The method was immunoSEQ multiplex PCR; TCRdb's version includes in-frame clones alone and lacks a portion of them. Of 70,000 or so clones in the sample, approximately 84% are singletons; the top ten hold approximately 1.2%. The sample was peripheral blood, taken before any cancer treatment. All receptors come from a female donor over 55 with stage I lung adenocarcinoma. CDR3s include the opening cysteine and the closing phenylalanine or tryptophan. A D gene is named only where the DNA matches it firmly. The size field is filled for only some rows; it gives once, few, many or a size class.

>TRBV19|-|-|TRBJ1-1
TGTGCCAGTAAGAAAGACGCCCCTCCTGAAGCTTTCTTT
CASKKDAPPEAFF
>TRBV7-6|TRBD2|-|TRBJ2-2
TGTGCCAGCAGCCAGGGAGTAGCGGGGCTCACCGGGGAGCTGTTTTTT
CASSQGVAGLTGELFF
>TRBV6-5|-|-|TRBJ2-1
TGTGCCAGCAGGAGGACAGCGAGGAATAGTGAGCAGTTCTTC
CASRRTARNSEQFF
>TRBV2|-|-|TRBJ2-1
TGTGCCAGCAGTGAGGACAGAAGCTCCTACAATGAGCAGTTCTTC
CASSEDRSSYNEQFF
>TRBV6-1|-|-|TRBJ1-1
TGTGCCAGCACTAAAATGGGATCCGGGAACACTGAAGCTTTCTTT
CASTKMGSGNTEAFF
>TRBV19|TRBD2|-|TRBJ2-3
TGTGCCAGTAGTGCATTAAAAGGTGCGGGGGGCACAGATACGCAGTATTTT
CASSALKGAGGTDTQYF
>TRBV25-1|-|-|TRBJ1-1
TGTGCCAGCCGTCCTAACCTCAGGGAAACTGAAGCTTTCTTT
CASRPNLRETEAFF
>TRBV28|-|-|TRBJ2-7
TGTGCCAGTGAAAGAAACTCCTACGAGCAGTACTTC
CASERNSYEQYF
>TRBV19|-|-|TRBJ2-7
TGTGCCAGTAGTATAGTCCAGGGGGGGGACTACGAGCAGTACTTC
CASSIVQGGDYEQYF
>TRBV4-2|-|-|TRBJ2-1
TGTGCCAGCAGGCAAGCACGGAGCTCCTACAATGAGCAGTTCTTC
CASRQARSSYNEQFF
>TRBV5-4|TRBD1|-|TRBJ2-5
TGTGCCAGCAGCCCCCAACAGGGGGAAGAGACCCAGTACTTC
CASSPQQGEETQYF
>TRBV12-2|-|-|TRBJ2-7
TGTGCAAGTCGCTTACTACGGGACAGGGGGCTGGCGGTATCCCCCCCGGAATACGAGCAGTACTTC
CASRLLRDRGLAVSPPEYEQYF
>TRBV19|-|-|TRBJ1-3
TGTGCCAGTAGTATTTTCCGGAGCTCTGGAAACACCATATATTTT
CASSIFRSSGNTIYF
>TRBV6-1|-|-|TRBJ1-5
TGTGCCAGCAGTGAACTCCGGGGGCGAGGCAATCAGCCCCAGCATTTT
CASSELRGRGNQPQHF
>TRBV18|-|-|TRBJ1-1
TGTGCCAGCTCACCACCGGGGAGCGTCAGGGGCACTGAAGCTTTCTTT
CASSPPGSVRGTEAFF
>TRBV6-1|-|once|TRBJ2-7
TGTGCCAGCAGTGCACCCCGGGCACCTTACGAGCAGTACTTC
CASSAPRAPYEQYF
>TRBV15|-|-|TRBJ1-3
TGTGCCACCAGCCGGGGGATCAGCTCTGGAAACACCATATATTTT
CATSRGISSGNTIYF
>TRBV21-1|-|-|TRBJ2-2
TGTGCCAGCAGCCAACCGGGATTGAGGGAGCCCGGGGAGCTGTTTTTT
CASSQPGLREPGELFF
>TRBV27|-|-|TRBJ2-4
TGTGCCAGCAGAGGATCGAAGTTAGGCAAAAACATTCAGTACTTC
CASRGSKLGKNIQYF
>TRBV5-1|TRBD2|-|TRBJ2-3
TGCGCCAGCAGCTTTACTAGCGGGGTCACAGATACGCAGTATTTT
CASSFTSGVTDTQYF
>TRBV11-3|-|-|TRBJ1-2
TGTGCCAGCAGCCGACAGGACTATGGCTACACCTTC
CASSRQDYGYTF
>TRBV5-1|TRBD1|-|TRBJ2-1
TGCGCCAGCAGCGCGGTAGGGACAGGGAAGTTCTTC
CASSAVGTGKFF